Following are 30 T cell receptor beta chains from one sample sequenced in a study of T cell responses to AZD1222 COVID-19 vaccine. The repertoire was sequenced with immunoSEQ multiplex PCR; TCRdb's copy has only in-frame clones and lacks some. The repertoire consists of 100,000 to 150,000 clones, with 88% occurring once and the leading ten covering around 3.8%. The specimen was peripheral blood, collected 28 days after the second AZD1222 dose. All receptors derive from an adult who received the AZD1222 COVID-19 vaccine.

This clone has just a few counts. The CDR3 protein is CASSTDSLSTNYGYTF. The CDR3 DNA sequence: TGTGCCAGTAGTACGGACAGCCTTAGTACTAACTATGGCTACACCTTC. The chain uses TRBV19 and TRBJ1-2; D may be TRBD1 (6 bases). Trimming shortened V by 4 bases and J by 0 bases, and 15 bases separated the two germline ends. Germline V gene lookup returns CDR1 LNHDA and CDR2 SQIVND (reference sequence). This CDR3 is built from 16 residues.

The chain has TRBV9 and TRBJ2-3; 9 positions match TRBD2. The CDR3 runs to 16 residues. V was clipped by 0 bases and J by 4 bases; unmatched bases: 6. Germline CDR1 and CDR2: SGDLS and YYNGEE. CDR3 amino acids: CASSVALAGFSDTQYF. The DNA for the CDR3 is TGTGCCAGCAGCGTAGCTCTAGCGGGGTTCTCAGATACGCAGTATTTT.

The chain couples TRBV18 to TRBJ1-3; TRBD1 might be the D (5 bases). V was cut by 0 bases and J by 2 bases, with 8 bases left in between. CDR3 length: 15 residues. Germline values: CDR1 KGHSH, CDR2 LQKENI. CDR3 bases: TGTGCCAGCTCACCACCGATGACAGCTGGAAACACCATATATTTT. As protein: CASSPPMTAGNTIYF.

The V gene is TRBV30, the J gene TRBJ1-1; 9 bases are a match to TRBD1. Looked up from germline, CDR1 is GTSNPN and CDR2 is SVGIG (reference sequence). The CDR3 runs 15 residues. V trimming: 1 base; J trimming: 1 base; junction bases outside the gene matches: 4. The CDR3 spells CAWSETGGWNTEAFF. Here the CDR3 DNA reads TGTGCCTGGAGTGAAACAGGGGGCTGGAACACTGAAGCTTTCTTT.

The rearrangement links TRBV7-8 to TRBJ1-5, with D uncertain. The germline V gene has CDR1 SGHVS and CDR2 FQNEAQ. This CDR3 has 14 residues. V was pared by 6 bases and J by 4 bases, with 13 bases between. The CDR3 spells CASRLGSANQPQHF. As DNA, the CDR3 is TGTGCCAGCAGGCTGGGATCAGCAAATCAGCCCCAGCATTTT.

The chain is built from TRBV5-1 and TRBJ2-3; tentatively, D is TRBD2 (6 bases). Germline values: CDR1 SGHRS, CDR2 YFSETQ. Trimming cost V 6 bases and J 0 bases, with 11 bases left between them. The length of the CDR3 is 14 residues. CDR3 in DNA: TGCGCCAGCACATGGGGGGAGAGCACAGATACGCAGTATTTT. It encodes CASTWGESTDTQYF.

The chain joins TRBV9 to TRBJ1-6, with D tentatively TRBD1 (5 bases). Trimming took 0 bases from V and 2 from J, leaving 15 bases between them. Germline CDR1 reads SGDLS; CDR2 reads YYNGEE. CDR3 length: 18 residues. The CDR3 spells CASSVGGGKRTYNSPLHF. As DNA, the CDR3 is TGTGCCAGCAGCGTAGGGGGGGGGAAGAGGACCTATAATTCACCCCTCCACTTT.

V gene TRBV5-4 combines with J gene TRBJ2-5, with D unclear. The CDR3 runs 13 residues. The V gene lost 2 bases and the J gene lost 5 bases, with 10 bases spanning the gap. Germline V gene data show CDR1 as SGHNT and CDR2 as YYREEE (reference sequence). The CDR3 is CASSFGVVETQYF. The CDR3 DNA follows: TGTGCCAGCAGCTTTGGGGTTGTGGAGACCCAGTACTTC.

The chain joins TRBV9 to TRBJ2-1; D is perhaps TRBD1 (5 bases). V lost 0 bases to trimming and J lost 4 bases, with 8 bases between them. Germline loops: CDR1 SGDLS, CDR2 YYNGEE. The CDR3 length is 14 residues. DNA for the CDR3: TGTGCCAGCAGCGTAGAGGACATTTACAATGAGCAGTTCTTC. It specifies CASSVEDIYNEQFF.

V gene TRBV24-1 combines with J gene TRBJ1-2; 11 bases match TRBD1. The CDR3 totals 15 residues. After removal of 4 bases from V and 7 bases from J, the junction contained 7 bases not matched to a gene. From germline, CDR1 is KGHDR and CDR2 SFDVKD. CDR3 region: CATSDRTGGSSGYTF. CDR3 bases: TGTGCCACCAGTGACCGGACAGGGGGCAGTAGTGGCTACACCTTC.

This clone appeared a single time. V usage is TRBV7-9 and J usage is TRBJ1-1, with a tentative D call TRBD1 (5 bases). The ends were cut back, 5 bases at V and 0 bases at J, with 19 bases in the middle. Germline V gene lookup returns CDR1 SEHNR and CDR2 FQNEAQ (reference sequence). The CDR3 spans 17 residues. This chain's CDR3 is CASSPREGRLMNTEAFF. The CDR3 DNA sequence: TGTGCCAGCAGCCCACGGGAGGGGAGACTCATGAACACTGAAGCTTTCTTT.

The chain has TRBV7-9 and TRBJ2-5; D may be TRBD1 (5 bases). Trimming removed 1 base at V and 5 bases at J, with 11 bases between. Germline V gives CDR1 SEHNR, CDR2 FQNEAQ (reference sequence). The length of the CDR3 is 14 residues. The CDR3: CASSLDWPGETQYF. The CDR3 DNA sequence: TGTGCCAGCAGCTTAGACTGGCCAGGGGAGACCCAGTACTTC. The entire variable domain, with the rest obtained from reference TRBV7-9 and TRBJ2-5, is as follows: DTGVSQNPRHKITKRGQNVTFRCDPISEHNRLYWYRQTLGQGPEFLTYFQNEAQLEKSRLLSDRFSAERPKGSFSTLEIQRTEQGDSAMYLCASSLDWPGETQYFGPGTRLLVL.

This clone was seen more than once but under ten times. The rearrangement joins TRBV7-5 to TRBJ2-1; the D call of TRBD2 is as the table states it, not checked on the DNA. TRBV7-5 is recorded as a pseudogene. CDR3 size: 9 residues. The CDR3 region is CARTYEQFF. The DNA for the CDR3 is TGTGCCAGAACCTATGAGCAGTTCTTC.

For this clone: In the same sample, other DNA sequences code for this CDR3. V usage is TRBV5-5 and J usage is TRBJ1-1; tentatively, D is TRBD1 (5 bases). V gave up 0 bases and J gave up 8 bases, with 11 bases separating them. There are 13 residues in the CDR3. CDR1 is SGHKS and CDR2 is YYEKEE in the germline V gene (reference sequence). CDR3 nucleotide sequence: TGTGCCAGCAGCTTGGATAGGGGCACCGAAGCTTTCTTT. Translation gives CASSLDRGTEAFF.

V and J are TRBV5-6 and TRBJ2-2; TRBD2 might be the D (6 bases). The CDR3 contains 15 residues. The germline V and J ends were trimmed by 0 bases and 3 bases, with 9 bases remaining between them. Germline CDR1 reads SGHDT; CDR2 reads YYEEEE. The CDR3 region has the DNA TGTGCCAGCAGCTTGGCAGGGAGGTACACCGGGGAGCTGTTTTTT. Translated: CASSLAGRYTGELFF.

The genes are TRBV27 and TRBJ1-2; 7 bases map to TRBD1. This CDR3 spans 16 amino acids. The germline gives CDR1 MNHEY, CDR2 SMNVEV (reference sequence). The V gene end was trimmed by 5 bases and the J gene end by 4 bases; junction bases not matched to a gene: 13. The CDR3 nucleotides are TGTGCCAGCAGTCGATATAACAGGGGTCCTGGCTATGGCTACACCTTC. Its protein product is CASSRYNRGPGYGYTF.

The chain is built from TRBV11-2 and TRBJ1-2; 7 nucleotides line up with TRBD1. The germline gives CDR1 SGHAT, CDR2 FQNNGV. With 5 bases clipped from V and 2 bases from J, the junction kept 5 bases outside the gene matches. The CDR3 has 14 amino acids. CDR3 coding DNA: TGTGCCAGCAGCACCCCGACAGGGAACTATGGCTACACCTTC. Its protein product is CASSTPTGNYGYTF.

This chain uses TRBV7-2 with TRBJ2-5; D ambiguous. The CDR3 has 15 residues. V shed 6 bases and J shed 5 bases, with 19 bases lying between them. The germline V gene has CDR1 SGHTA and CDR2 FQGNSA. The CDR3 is CASRRRASAGETQYF. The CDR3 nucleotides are TGTGCCAGCAGACGTCGGGCGTCCGCTGGGGAGACCCAGTACTTC.

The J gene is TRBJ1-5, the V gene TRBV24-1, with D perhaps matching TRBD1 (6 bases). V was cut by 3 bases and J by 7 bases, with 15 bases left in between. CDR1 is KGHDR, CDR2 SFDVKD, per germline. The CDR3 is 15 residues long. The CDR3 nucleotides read TGTGCCACCAGTGATCTGGACAGACCGGGCCAGCCCCAGCATTTT. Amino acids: CATSDLDRPGQPQHF.

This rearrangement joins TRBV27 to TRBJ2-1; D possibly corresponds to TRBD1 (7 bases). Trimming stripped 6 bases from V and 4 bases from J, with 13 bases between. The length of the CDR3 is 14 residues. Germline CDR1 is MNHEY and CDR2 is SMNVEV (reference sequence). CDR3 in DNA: TGTGCCAGCAGCCCAGGGGGGTTATACAATGAGCAGTTCTTC. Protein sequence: CASSPGGLYNEQFF.

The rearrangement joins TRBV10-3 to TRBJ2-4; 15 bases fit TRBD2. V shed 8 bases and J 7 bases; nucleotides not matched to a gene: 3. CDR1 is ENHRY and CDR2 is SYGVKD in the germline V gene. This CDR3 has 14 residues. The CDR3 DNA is TGTGCCATCTCCGGGACTAGCGGGGGGAACATTCAGTACTTC. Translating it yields CAISGTSGGNIQYF.

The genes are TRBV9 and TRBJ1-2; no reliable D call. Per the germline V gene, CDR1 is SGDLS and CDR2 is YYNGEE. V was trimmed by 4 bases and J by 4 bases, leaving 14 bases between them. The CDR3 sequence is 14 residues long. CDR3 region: CASSHEGGGYGYTF. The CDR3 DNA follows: TGTGCCAGCAGCCATGAGGGAGGCGGCTATGGCTACACCTTC.

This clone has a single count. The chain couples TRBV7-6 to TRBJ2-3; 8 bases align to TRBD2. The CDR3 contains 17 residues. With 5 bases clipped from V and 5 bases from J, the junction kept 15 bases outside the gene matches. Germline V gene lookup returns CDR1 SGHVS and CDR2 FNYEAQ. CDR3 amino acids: CASSLLFGGGTGDTQYF. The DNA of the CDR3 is TGTGCCAGCAGCCTGCTGTTCGGCGGGGGGACCGGAGATACGCAGTATTTT.

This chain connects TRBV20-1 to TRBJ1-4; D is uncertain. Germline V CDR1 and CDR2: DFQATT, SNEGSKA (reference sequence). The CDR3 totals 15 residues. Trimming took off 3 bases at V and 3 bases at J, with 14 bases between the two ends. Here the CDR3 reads CSASPSTAPNEKLFF. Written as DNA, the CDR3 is TGCAGTGCTAGTCCTAGCACAGCCCCTAATGAAAAACTGTTTTTT.

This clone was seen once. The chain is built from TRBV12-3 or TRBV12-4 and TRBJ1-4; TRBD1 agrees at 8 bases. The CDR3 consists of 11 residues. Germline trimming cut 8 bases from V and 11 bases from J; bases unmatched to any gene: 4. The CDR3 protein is CASGQGGKLFF. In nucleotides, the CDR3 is TGTGCCAGCGGACAGGGAGGGAAACTGTTTTTT.

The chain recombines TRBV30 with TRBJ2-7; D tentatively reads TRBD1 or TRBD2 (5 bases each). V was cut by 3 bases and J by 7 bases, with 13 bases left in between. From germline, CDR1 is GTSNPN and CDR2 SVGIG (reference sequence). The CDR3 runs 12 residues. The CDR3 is CAWSVQGDEQYF. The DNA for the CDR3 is TGTGCCTGGAGCGTGCAGGGAGATGAGCAGTACTTC.

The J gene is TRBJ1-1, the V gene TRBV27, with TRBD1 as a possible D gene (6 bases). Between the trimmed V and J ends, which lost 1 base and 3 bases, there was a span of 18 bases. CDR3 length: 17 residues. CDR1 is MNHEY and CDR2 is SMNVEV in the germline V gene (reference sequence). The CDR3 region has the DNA TGTGCCAGCAGTTTATATGGGGGGCTCGGGTTTGACACTGAAGCTTTCTTT. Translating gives CASSLYGGLGFDTEAFF.

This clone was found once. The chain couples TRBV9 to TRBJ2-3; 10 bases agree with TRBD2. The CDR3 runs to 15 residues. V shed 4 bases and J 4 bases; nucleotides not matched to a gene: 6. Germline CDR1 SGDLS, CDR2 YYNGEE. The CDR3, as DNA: TGTGCCAGCAGCCTAAGCGGGGGGGCGGCAGATACGCAGTATTTT. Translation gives CASSLSGGAADTQYF.

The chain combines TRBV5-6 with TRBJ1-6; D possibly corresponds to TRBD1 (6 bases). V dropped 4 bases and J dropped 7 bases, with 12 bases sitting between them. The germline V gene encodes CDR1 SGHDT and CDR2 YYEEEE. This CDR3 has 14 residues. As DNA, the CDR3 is TGTGCCAGCAGCCGGGACACTAAAAATTCACCCCTCCACTTT. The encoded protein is CASSRDTKNSPLHF.

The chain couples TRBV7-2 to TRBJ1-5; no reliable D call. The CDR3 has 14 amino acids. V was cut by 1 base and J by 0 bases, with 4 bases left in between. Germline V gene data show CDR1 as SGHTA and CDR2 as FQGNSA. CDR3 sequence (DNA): TGTGCCAGCAGCTTAGTTGGTAGCAATCAGCCCCAGCATTTT. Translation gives CASSLVGSNQPQHF.